The subject of this entry is one TCR beta chain. This sample stems from a study of shared clonotypes between healthy human individuals. The run depth of the assay was deep. Measured with immunoSEQ multiplex PCR; TCRdb has only the in-frame clones, and not every one. The table records about 2,500,000 clones, around nine tenths of them present only once. Per the germline V gene, CDR1 is SEHNR and CDR2 is FQNEAQ (reference sequence). The CDR3 has 14 residues. Between the trimmed V and J ends, which lost 5 bases and 4 bases, there was a span of 12 bases. The sample comprised naive CD4+ T cells sorted from blood. The subset is: CD45RA+ positively selected. The rearrangement links TRBV7-9 to TRBJ2-1, with a possible D match to TRBD1 (6 bases). This sequence was found in a man between 18 and 29 years old in good health. CDR3 DNA sequence: TGTGCCAGCAGCCGGGACATTAGTTACAATGAGCAGTTCTTC. This codes for CASSRDISYNEQFF.